The 27 T cell receptor beta chains listed next were all sequenced from one sample in a study of cytomegalovirus exposure and HLA in healthy donors. A multiplex PCR was run with 60 Vbeta primers and 13 Jbeta primers. The protocol was immunoSEQ multiplex PCR, while the TCRdb copy is restricted to in-frame clones and leaves out a portion. The table has about 210,000 clones, about 88% seen once. Sample: PBMCs. These receptors were collected from a girl aged 2 to 10 in good health and CMV-seronegative.

This chain links TRBV2 with TRBJ2-4, with 7 bases fitting TRBD2. Losses at the gene ends were 7 bases for V and 0 bases for J; bases not matched to a gene: 12. The germline CDR1 and CDR2 sequences are SNHLY and FYNNEI. The CDR3 is 17 residues long. The CDR3, as DNA: TGTGCCAGCAAAAGCGGGACCGCGGGCATAGCCAAAAACATTCAGTACTTC. Protein: CASKSGTAGIAKNIQYF.

This sequence joins TRBV25-1 and TRBJ1-4; D possibly corresponds to TRBD1 (5 bases). Trimming removed 1 base from V and 1 base from J, with 7 bases in between. Per germline, CDR1 MGHDK and CDR2 SYGVNS. The CDR3 has 15 amino acids. The CDR3, as DNA: TGTGCCAGCAGTGAATCAAGGGGAACTAATGAAAAACTGTTTTTT. Protein sequence: CASSESRGTNEKLFF.

The genes are TRBV2 and TRBJ1-5; 8 bases are a match to TRBD1. The CDR3 extends over 15 amino acids. Losses at the gene ends were 2 bases for V and 2 bases for J; bases not matched to a gene: 2. The germline gives CDR1 SNHLY, CDR2 FYNNEI. The chain's CDR3 is CASSEMTGGNQPQHF. In nucleotides, the CDR3 is TGTGCCAGCAGTGAAATGACAGGGGGCAATCAGCCCCAGCATTTT.

The V and J genes are TRBV27 and TRBJ2-7; D is uncertain. Looked up from germline, CDR1 is MNHEY and CDR2 is SMNVEV (reference sequence). The CDR3 loop spans 15 amino acids. V gave up 4 bases and J gave up 2 bases, with 15 bases separating them. The CDR3 reads CASSYAVGSPYEQYF. The DNA of the CDR3 is TGTGCCAGCAGTTATGCTGTCGGGTCTCCCTACGAGCAGTACTTC.

The chain links TRBV5-1 to TRBJ2-3; a weak D match, TRBD1 (5 bases). Trimming left V 0 bases short and J 3 bases short, with 11 bases between. The CDR3 totals 15 residues. Looked up from germline, CDR1 is SGHRS and CDR2 is YFSETQ. CDR3 loop: CASSLDRSVTDTQYF. In nucleotides, the CDR3 is TGCGCCAGCAGCTTGGACAGGAGTGTGACAGATACGCAGTATTTT.

The chain uses TRBV27 and TRBJ1-6; 8 bases map to TRBD1. This CDR3 has 15 residues. J lost 6 bases, V lost 3 bases, and 4 bases had no gene match. CDR1 is MNHEY, CDR2 SMNVEV, per germline (reference sequence). The CDR3 spells CASSLLGQVNSPLHF. The CDR3 DNA reads TGTGCCAGCAGTTTGCTGGGACAGGTTAATTCACCCCTCCACTTT.

V usage is TRBV7-2 and J usage is TRBJ1-5; the D gene is possibly TRBD1 (5 bases). V was shortened by 3 bases and J by 7 bases, with 19 bases between the two germline ends. CDR1 and CDR2 (germline): SGHTA, FQGNSA. This CDR3 region has 16 residues. CDR3 sequence reads: CASSLLLQGTVQPQHF. For the CDR3, the DNA is TGTGCCAGCAGCTTGTTACTCCAGGGTACAGTCCAGCCCCAGCATTTT.

The chain links TRBV2 to TRBJ2-1, with D perhaps TRBD2 (6 bases). The CDR3 loop spans 15 amino acids. The ends were cut back, 6 bases at V and 2 bases at J, with 14 bases in the middle. CDR1 is SNHLY and CDR2 is FYNNEI in the germline V gene. CDR3 residues: CASRGGVGPYNEQFF. The DNA for the CDR3 is TGTGCCAGCAGGGGCGGGGTAGGTCCCTACAATGAGCAGTTCTTC. The full variable domain, rest sourced from reference TRBV2 and TRBJ2-1, is EPEVTQTPSHQVTQMGQEVILRCVPISNHLYFYWYRQILGQKVEFLVSFYNNEISEKSEIFDDQFSVERPDGSNFTLKIRSTKLEDSAMYFCASRGGVGPYNEQFFGPGTRLTVL.

The J gene is TRBJ2-2, the V gene TRBV15; 11 nucleotides match TRBD2. Germline assignment: CDR1 LNHNV and CDR2 YYDKDF (reference sequence). This CDR3 is 18 amino acids long. The trim removed 1 base at V and 0 bases at J, leaving 4 bases unmatched. CDR3 sequence: CATSRALAGASNTGELFF. DNA of the CDR3: TGTGCCACCAGCAGAGCACTAGCGGGGGCGTCGAACACCGGGGAGCTGTTTTTT.

This clone was counted only a few times. The V gene is TRBV4-1, the J gene TRBJ1-4; D gene unclear. The length of the CDR3 is 15 residues. Trimming took off 0 bases at V and 10 bases at J, with 15 bases between the two ends. The V gene's germline CDR1 is MGHRA and CDR2 YSYEKL. The CDR3 DNA reads TGCGCCAGCAGCCAAGAAGGCGGGGATCGGGGAAAACTGTTTTTT. Translating it yields CASSQEGGDRGKLFF.

V is TRBV5-1 and J is TRBJ1-1; maybe TRBD1 (5 bases). The CDR3 loop spans 13 amino acids. V gave up 4 bases and J gave up 4 bases, with 11 bases separating them. The germline V gene encodes CDR1 SGHRS and CDR2 YFSETQ. The CDR3 DNA sequence: TGCGCCAGCAGCCTCCAGGGAGGCACTGAAGCTTTCTTT. Residues: CASSLQGGTEAFF.

Only one count was recorded for this clone. The chain employs TRBV28 and TRBJ1-5, with a tentative D call TRBD1 (5 bases). The V end lost 8 bases, the J end lost 6 bases, and 26 bases lay between the germline ends. Germline V gene lookup returns CDR1 MDHEN and CDR2 SYDVKM. The CDR3 has 17 amino acids. The CDR3 loop reads CASRKTGRGDPGQPQHF. The CDR3, as DNA: TGTGCCAGCCGAAAGACTGGGAGGGGCGATCCGGGTCAGCCCCAGCATTTT.

The chain links TRBV5-1 to TRBJ2-3; D perhaps matches TRBD2 (5 bases). Germline V gene data show CDR1 as SGHRS and CDR2 as YFSETQ. This CDR3 has 14 amino acids. The V end lost 4 bases, the J end lost 9 bases, and 18 bases lay between the germline ends. CDR3: CASSPDGSTATQYF. For the CDR3, the DNA is TGCGCCAGCAGCCCGGATGGGAGTACGGCGACGCAGTATTTT.

The chain combines TRBV10-2 with TRBJ2-3; 10 positions agree with TRBD2. The CDR3 runs to 15 residues. The V gene end was trimmed by 7 bases and the J gene end by 1 base; junction bases not matched to a gene: 5. Germline loops: CDR1 WSHSY, CDR2 SAAADI. In DNA form, the CDR3 reads TGCGCCAGCATGTCAGCGGGAGGGCGCACAGATACGCAGTATTTT. This sequence encodes CASMSAGGRTDTQYF.

This clone was picked up one time. V usage is TRBV19 and J usage is TRBJ2-5; 13 positions agree with TRBD2. There are 15 residues in the CDR3. Germline V lookup: CDR1 LNHDA, CDR2 SQIVND (reference sequence). V was pared by 5 bases and J by 6 bases, with 6 bases of the junction left unmatched. The CDR3 DNA sequence: TGTGCCAGTAGTGCTAAGGGACTAGCGGGGAAGACCCAGTACTTC. Residues: CASSAKGLAGKTQYF.

The chain joins TRBV25-1 to TRBJ2-3, with TRBD2 matching over 7 bases. There are 13 residues in the CDR3. Germline CDR1 reads MGHDK; CDR2 reads SYGVNS. CDR3 coding DNA: TGTGCAGCGGGACCCTCTGCCACAGATACGCAGTATTTT. Protein: CAAGPSATDTQYF.

The chain uses TRBV7-4 and TRBJ2-5, with 7 bases fitting TRBD1. There are 16 residues in the CDR3. The V gene end was trimmed by 4 bases and the J gene end by 3 bases; junction bases not matched to a gene: 11. CDR1 SGHVT and CDR2 SQSDAQ come from the germline V gene. CDR3 in DNA: TGTGCCAGCAGCTACCTAACCTCCGGGACAGAAGAGACCCAGTACTTC. It translates to CASSYLTSGTEETQYF.

The chain is built from TRBV7-8 and TRBJ2-1, with 11 bases aligning to TRBD2. This CDR3 region has 19 residues. Germline CDR1 and CDR2: SGHVS and FQNEAQ. The V gene end was trimmed by 0 bases and the J gene end by 5 bases; junction bases not matched to a gene: 12. The CDR3 DNA reads as TGTGCCAGCAGCTTAGCGGTACTAGCGGGGGTTAAGCGTAACAATGAGCAGTTCTTC. It codes for CASSLAVLAGVKRNNEQFF. Complete variable domain (other parts from reference TRBV7-8 and TRBJ2-1): GAGVSQSPRYKVAKRGQDVALRCDPISGHVSLFWYQQALGQGPEFLTYFQNEAQLDKSGLPSDRFFAERPEGSVSTLKIQRTQQEDSAVYLCASSLAVLAGVKRNNEQFFGPGTRLTVL.

The chain couples TRBV5-1 to TRBJ2-5; TRBD1 matches 7 bases. The CDR3 runs to 15 residues. V lost 3 bases, J lost 2 bases, and 7 bases stayed unmatched. The V gene's germline CDR1 is SGHRS and CDR2 YFSETQ. Here the CDR3 DNA reads TGCGCCAGCAGCTGGATCGGGACAGTGCAAGAGACCCAGTACTTC. This gives the protein CASSWIGTVQETQYF.

V gene TRBV5-1 combines with J gene TRBJ2-5; maybe TRBD1 (5 bases). This CDR3 is built from 14 residues. The V and J ends lost 0 bases and 5 bases respectively, with 11 bases between them. Germline values: CDR1 SGHRS, CDR2 YFSETQ. CDR3 sequence (DNA): TGCGCCAGCAGCTTGGGACAGTTTAGGGAGACCCAGTACTTC. Translated, it gives CASSLGQFRETQYF.

This sequence joins TRBV30 and TRBJ1-5, with D perhaps matching TRBD1 (6 bases). The CDR3 totals 14 residues. V was trimmed by 1 base and J by 5 bases, leaving 12 bases between them. Germline V CDR1 and CDR2: GTSNPN, SVGIG (reference sequence). The CDR3 spells CAWSAGTNYQPQHF. In DNA form, the CDR3 reads TGTGCCTGGAGTGCCGGGACAAATTATCAGCCCCAGCATTTT.

The genes are TRBV11-2 and TRBJ2-5; 8 bases map to TRBD2. CDR3 length: 15 residues. J gave up 4 bases and V 3 bases, and 7 bases lay outside the gene matches. Germline CDR1 reads SGHAT; CDR2 reads FQNNGV. DNA for the CDR3: TGTGCCAGCAGCTTCTCCTCGGGGGGGCCAGAGACCCAGTACTTC. Translated: CASSFSSGGPETQYF.

Points on this clone: In the same sample, other DNA sequences code for this CDR3. The J gene is TRBJ2-7, the V gene TRBV5-1, with a tentative D call TRBD1 (6 bases). Trimming stripped 0 bases from V and 1 base from J, with 8 bases between. Germline V lookup: CDR1 SGHRS, CDR2 YFSETQ. The CDR3 consists of 14 residues. CDR3 in DNA: TGCGCCAGCAGCTTGGGCAGGGGTTCCTACGAGCAGTACTTC. Encoded protein: CASSLGRGSYEQYF. Looking up the rest from reference TRBV5-1 and TRBJ2-7 gives the full variable domain: KAGVTQTPRYLIKTRGQQVTLSCSPISGHRSVSWYQQTPGQGLQFLFEYFSETQRNKGNFPGRFSGRQFSNSRSEMNVSTLELGDSALYLCASSLGRGSYEQYFGPGTRLTVT.

This sequence joins TRBV19 and TRBJ1-4; 11 nucleotides match TRBD1. Trimming removed 5 bases from V and 2 bases from J; junction bases left unmatched: 4. This CDR3 region has 16 residues. The V gene's germline CDR1 is LNHDA and CDR2 SQIVND (reference sequence). CDR3 coding DNA: TGTGCCAGTAGTCCGGGACAGGGGGTTACTAATGAAAAACTGTTTTTT. Its protein is CASSPGQGVTNEKLFF.

This clone was counted a few times. The chain employs TRBV2 and TRBJ1-2; 11 bases agree with TRBD1. CDR1 and CDR2 (germline): SNHLY, FYNNEI. CDR3 length: 14 amino acids. V lost 7 bases and J lost 5; bases outside the gene matches: 6. This CDR3 is CASTPDRGPYGYTF. In DNA form, the CDR3 reads TGTGCCAGCACCCCGGACAGGGGGCCTTATGGCTACACCTTC.

The rearrangement links TRBV11-2 to TRBJ2-7; 9 nucleotides align to TRBD2. V gave up 3 bases and J gave up 5 bases; unmatched junction bases: 5. The germline gives CDR1 SGHAT, CDR2 FQNNGV. The CDR3 has 14 residues. CDR3: CASSFSGRVNEQYF. CDR3 coding DNA: TGTGCCAGCAGCTTTAGCGGGAGAGTCAACGAGCAGTACTTC.

In its sample, this clone was seen a few times. This chain uses TRBV11-2 with TRBJ2-3; TRBD2 matches 9 bases. CDR1 and CDR2 (germline): SGHAT, FQNNGV. V shed 5 bases, J shed 0 bases, and the junction held 6 bases outside the gene matches. The CDR3 totals 16 residues. The CDR3 DNA reads TGTGCCAGCAGCGCGACTAGCGGCGCTAGCACAGATACGCAGTATTTT. This codes for CASSATSGASTDTQYF.